The clone carrying this T cell receptor beta chain has a single count. Antigen unknown. This record belongs to a study of shared clonotypes between healthy human individuals. Across the whole study: Donors had three CD4 naive, three CD4 memory, two CD8 naive and one CD8 memory plate apiece.

Naive CD8 cells, CD45RO-negative and positively selected for CCR7, excluded terminally differentiated effector memory CD45RA+ cells. V lost 0 bases to trimming and J lost 5 bases, with 15 bases between them. Germline V CDR1 and CDR2: MNHEY, SMNVEV (reference sequence). The CDR3 totals 16 residues. At deep level, the assay was performed. The data were produced by immunoSEQ multiplex PCR, yet TCRdb's version contains in-frame clones alone and is incomplete. The sample lists about 1.9 million clones, around 95% seen once, with approximately 1.6% in the top ten. General observations from the study: A generally larger estimated richness was seen in naive subsets than in memory subsets. Tissue TCR repertoires likely differ from these blood-only repertoires.

This clonotype was sampled from a man between 18 and 35 years old in good health. Some clones in this sample may be carry-over from other donors' samples. Material: naive CD8+ T cells from PBMCs. This chain connects TRBV27 to TRBJ2-3, with unresolved D. The CDR3 protein is CASSLSHEMGLDTQYF. The CDR3 DNA is TGTGCCAGCAGTTTATCTCACGAAATGGGCTTAGATACGCAGTATTTT.